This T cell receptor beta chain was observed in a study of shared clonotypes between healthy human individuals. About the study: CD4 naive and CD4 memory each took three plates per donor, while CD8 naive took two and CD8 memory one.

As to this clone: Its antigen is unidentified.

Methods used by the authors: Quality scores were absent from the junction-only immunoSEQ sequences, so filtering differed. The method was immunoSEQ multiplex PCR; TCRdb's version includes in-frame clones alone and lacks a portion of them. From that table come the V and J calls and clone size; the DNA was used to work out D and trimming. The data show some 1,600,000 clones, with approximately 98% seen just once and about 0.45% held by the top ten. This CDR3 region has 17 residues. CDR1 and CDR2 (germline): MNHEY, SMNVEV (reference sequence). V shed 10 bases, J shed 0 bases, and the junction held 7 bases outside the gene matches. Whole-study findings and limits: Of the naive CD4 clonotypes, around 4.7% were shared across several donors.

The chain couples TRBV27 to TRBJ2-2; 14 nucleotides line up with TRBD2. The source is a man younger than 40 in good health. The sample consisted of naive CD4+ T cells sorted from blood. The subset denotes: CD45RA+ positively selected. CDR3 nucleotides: TGTGCCACCTCCCGACTAGCGGGAGGGACGAACACCGGGGAGCTGTTTTTT. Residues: CATSRLAGGTNTGELFF.